The subject of this entry is one TCR beta chain. Its cognate antigen is unknown. The sample comes from a study of cytomegalovirus exposure and HLA in healthy donors. Study-level points and caveats: There were several of the most significant clusters that appeared linked to common viral pathogens in a later analysis. TCR beta chain V- and J-gene trimming was linked, in a later analysis, to a missense variant in DCLRE1C.

PCR used 60 Vbeta primers and 13 Jbeta primers. Clones were sequenced by immunoSEQ multiplex PCR, and TCRdb holds only the in-frame ones, with some missing. Of over 80,000 clones in the sample, roughly 70% are singletons; the top ten hold approximately 16%. The CDR3 spans 13 residues. Trimming removed 0 bases from V and 8 bases from J, with 10 bases in between. Germline CDR1 is MGHRA and CDR2 is YSYEKL. The sample comprised PBMCs. The TCR sequence derives from a woman in her late teens or twenties in good health and CMV-seropositive. This chain joins TRBV4-1 and TRBJ1-2, with D unresolved. This CDR3 reads CASSQDRGTGYTF. The CDR3 region has the DNA TGCGCCAGCAGCCAAGATCGGGGTACAGGCTACACCTTC.